This TCR beta chain was identified during a study of radiation and T cells in renal cell carcinoma. Study-level results: From baseline, blood top tumor clonotypes peaked at 2 weeks post-radiation.

The CDR3 has 15 residues. Deletions cut 3 bases from V and 2 bases from J, with 12 bases between. The germline CDR1 and CDR2 sequences are SNHLY and FYNNEI. This sample's time point: baseline pretreatment blood. The treatment is: 15 Gy SBRT to primary tumor, nephrectomy 4 weeks later. Radiation-treated patients gave blood at baseline, week 2 and week 4. In regard to this clone: No antigen is known for it.

Here immunoSEQ multiplex PCR was the method, and the copy in TCRdb shows in-frame clones only, minus some. Found here are 140,000 or so clones, roughly 88% of them singletons; the top ten hold about 12%. The sequencing here drew on blood, taken from a patient whose treatment included radiotherapy and nephrectomy. This clonotype originated in a woman aged 50 to 60 with renal cell carcinoma. This chain uses TRBV2 with TRBJ2-3, with D maybe TRBD2 (6 bases). CDR3 sequence reads: CASSDAGWVTDTQYF. The CDR3 DNA reads TGTGCCAGCAGTGATGCGGGGTGGGTCACAGATACGCAGTATTTT.